This T cell receptor (beta chain) was found in a study of early T cells in non-severe SARS-CoV-2 infection. Using its own MiXCR run on the 5' RACE reads, TCRdb lists one record per CDR3 protein. This sample yields tens of thousands of distinct CDR3 sequences, of which roughly an eighth are seen a single time; roughly 1.2% belongs to the top ten. The CDR3 sequence is 17 residues long. V was trimmed by 4 bases and J by 0 bases, leaving 13 bases between them. Per germline, CDR1 SEHNR and CDR2 FQNEAQ (reference sequence). In its sample, this clonotype was seen many times. Sequenced input: whole blood. The chain uses TRBV7-9 and TRBJ1-6, with D maybe TRBD1 (6 bases). The source of this sequence is an adult who was a healthcare worker with PCR-confirmed SARS-CoV-2 infection or an uninfected control (not recorded which). The CDR3 nucleotides are TGTGCCAGCAGCTACGGGCGAGGGGGCTCCTATAATTCACCCCTCCACTTT. Translated, it gives CASSYGRGGSYNSPLHF.